Sequencing of this T cell receptor beta chain was carried out in a study of tumor-infiltrating lymphocytes in primary liver carcinoma. From germline, CDR1 is MNHNS and CDR2 SASEGT. This CDR3 is built from 12 residues. To note about this clonotype: The junction shows a germline mismatch at one end, possibly a read error.

The researchers produced TCR beta cDNA from approximately 540 ng total RNA with a constant-region primer. Library construction for TCR beta comprised three nested multiplex PCR rounds performed with slightly modified ARM-PCR. Each of the first two PCR rounds ran roughly 9 cycles with TRBV1-TRBV30 forward and C-beta reverse primers. TCRdb independently ran MiXCR on the multiplex PCR reads; one entry per CDR3 protein. The sample lists more than 150,000 distinct CDR3 sequences; roughly three fifths were seen once. Unsorted whole blood yielded the blood RNA, and germline DNA was also extracted. This TCR was recovered from a middle-aged man with primary liver carcinoma and hepatitis B virus infection. The J gene is TRBJ2-2, the V gene TRBV6-1, with D possibly being TRBD2 (5 bases). Material: peripheral blood. CDR3 region: CTSRTSYGELFF. As DNA, the CDR3 is TGTACCAGCAGGACCTCCTACGGGGAACTGTTTTTT.